This TCR beta chain derives from a study of T cell responses to AZD1222 COVID-19 vaccine. Study observations and caveats: A rise in Spike-specific TCR breadth and depth followed two AZD1222 doses. Clonal diversity was possibly underestimated, and the donors were mostly white British, with more females.

On this clone itself: Its antigen is unidentified.

V gave up 0 bases and J gave up 9 bases, with 13 bases separating them. Per the germline V gene, CDR1 is SGHNT and CDR2 is YYREEE (reference sequence). The CDR3 length is 14 residues. Measured with immunoSEQ multiplex PCR; TCRdb has only the in-frame clones, and not every one. The data contain fewer than 65,000 clones, roughly 90% of them singletons. The chain carries TRBV5-4 and TRBJ2-1; D not certain. The clonotype was recovered from an adult who received the AZD1222 COVID-19 vaccine. The specimen comprised peripheral blood, sampled 28 days after the second AZD1222 dose. As DNA, the CDR3 is TGTGCCAGCAGCTTGGTTTCGGGTTTCGCTGAGCAGTTCTTC. Residues: CASSLVSGFAEQFF.